Each of the 9 T cell receptor beta chains below was sequenced from the same sample in a study of T cells expressing NK-cell markers. With the 5' RACE reads reprocessed, TCRdb shows one record per CDR3 protein and no DNA. Here the sample table reports over 100,000 distinct CDR3 sequences. The sequencing input was blood T cells: a sorted CD56 or NKG2C T cell subset, CD4+ or CD8+ T cells, or bulk PBMC T cells (not recorded which). All receptors come from a woman between 18 and 70 years old in good health.

The chain joins TRBV4-2 to TRBJ2-7. Germline lookup yields CDR1 LGHNA and CDR2 YNFKEQ. The CDR3 totals 13 residues. This CDR3 reads CASGLELTNEQYF.

This chain joins TRBV20-1 and TRBJ1-2; the TRBD1 assignment by TCRdb is unverifiable without DNA. This CDR3 has 16 residues. CDR1 is DFQATT, CDR2 SNEGSKA, per germline (reference sequence). The CDR3 protein is CSAEYPGDTLNYGYTF.

The V and J genes are TRBV11-2 and TRBJ2-7; TCRdb's assignment of TRBD2 cannot be checked, as there is no DNA. CDR1 is SGHAT, CDR2 FQNNGV, per germline. This CDR3 is 17 amino acids long. This CDR3 reads CASSLHFTSGGVYEQYF.

This sequence joins TRBV7-8 and TRBJ1-6. The germline V gene has CDR1 SGHVS and CDR2 FQNEAQ. This CDR3 is built from 17 residues. The chain's CDR3 is CASSLVARSSLNSPLHF.

The genes are TRBV10-3 and TRBJ2-1; no DNA is available, so the TRBD1 call from TCRdb remains unchecked. The germline CDR1 and CDR2 sequences are ENHRY and SYGVKD. The CDR3 contains 13 residues. The CDR3 here is CASFGTQDNEQFF.

V is TRBV27 and J is TRBJ1-5; TCRdb's D call, TRBD1, is unchecked because there is no DNA. Germline V gene data show CDR1 as MNHEY and CDR2 as SMNVEV (reference sequence). The CDR3 sequence is 14 residues long. CDR3 region: CASADRGLYQPQHF.

V and J are TRBV12-3 or TRBV12-4 and TRBJ2-3; absent DNA, TCRdb's TRBD1 call cannot be checked. CDR3 length: 12 amino acids. CDR3 region: CASTGVADTQYF.

The rearrangement joins TRBV4-3 to TRBJ1-5. The CDR3 loop spans 15 amino acids. Germline CDR1 and CDR2: LGHNA and YSLEER. CDR3 sequence: CASSQDRGSNQPQHF.

The J gene is TRBJ2-1, the V gene TRBV12-3 or TRBV12-4; TCRdb's D gene call, TRBD1, goes unchecked for lack of DNA. CDR3 length equals 13 residues. The CDR3 here is CASSFRPLDEQFF.